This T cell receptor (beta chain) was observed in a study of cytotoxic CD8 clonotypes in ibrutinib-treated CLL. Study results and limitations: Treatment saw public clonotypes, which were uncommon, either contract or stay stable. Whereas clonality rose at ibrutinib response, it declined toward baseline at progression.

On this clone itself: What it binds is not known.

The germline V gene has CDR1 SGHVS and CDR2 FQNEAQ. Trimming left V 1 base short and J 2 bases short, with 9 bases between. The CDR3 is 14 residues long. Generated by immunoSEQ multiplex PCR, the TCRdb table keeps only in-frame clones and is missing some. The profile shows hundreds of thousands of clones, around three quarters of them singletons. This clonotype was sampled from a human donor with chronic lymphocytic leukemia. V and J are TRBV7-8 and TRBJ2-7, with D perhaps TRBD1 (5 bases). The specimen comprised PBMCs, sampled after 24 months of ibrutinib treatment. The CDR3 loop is CASSLVDKTYEQYF. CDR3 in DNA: TGTGCCAGCAGCTTAGTGGACAAGACCTACGAGCAGTACTTC.